The 3 T cell receptor beta chains presented below share a single source sample, sequenced in a study of OX40 agonist ivuxolimab in advanced cancers. Preparation of the library involved the immunoSEQ multiplex PCR assay. TCRdb took this table from immuneACCESS and kept in-frame rearrangements with V and J called. Such tables lack part of the clones; where checked against another copy, unresolved V genes explain under half of the gap, and the rest is unexplained. The sample data list more than 45,000 clones, and approximately 86% of these were observed just once. Around 11% of the sample lies in the top ten. Sequenced here: CD4+ or CD8+ T cells sorted from blood, sampled in a trial of the OX40 agonist ivuxolimab. These receptors were taken from an adult with an advanced solid tumor such as melanoma, head and neck, liver or kidney cancer.

V and J are TRBV2 and TRBJ2-6, with TRBD1 as a possible D gene (5 bases). Germline CDR1 and CDR2: SNHLY and FYNNEI. Trimming shortened V by 5 bases and J by 1 base, and 15 bases separated the two germline ends. This CDR3 contains 17 residues. CDR3: CASSRDSSTSGANVLTF. CDR3 bases: TGTGCCAGCAGTAGAGACAGTTCAACATCTGGGGCCAACGTCCTGACTTTC.

The rearrangement uses TRBV7-9 and TRBJ2-1, with D uncertain. Looked up from germline, CDR1 is SEHNR and CDR2 is FQNEAQ (reference sequence). This CDR3 has 14 amino acids. Between the trimmed V and J ends, which lost 5 bases and 6 bases, there was a span of 14 bases. In nucleotides, the CDR3 is TGTGCCAGCAGCCCCCCATGGGCCTCCAATGAGCAGTTCTTC. Amino acids: CASSPPWASNEQFF.

About this clone: The same CDR3 can be traced to other DNA sequences in this sample. V usage is TRBV7-9 and J usage is TRBJ2-7, with D uncertain. V was pared by 1 base and J by 3 bases, with 4 bases between. Germline CDR1 and CDR2: SEHNR and FQNEAQ (reference sequence). This CDR3 has 12 residues. The CDR3 DNA sequence: TGTGCCAGCAGCTTAGGGTTCTACGAGCAGTACTTC. It is translated as CASSLGFYEQYF.